The next 9 T cell receptor beta chains were all read from a single sample in a study of T-cell memory formation after mild COVID-19 (dated by TCRdb to the early 2020s). Receptors were amplified or captured by 5' RACE. Reads for this sample came from an Illumina NovaSeq 6000. Using fastp at Q25 and MiXCR, TCRdb reprocessed the public reads and kept productive beta chains. Each record represents a unique CDR3 protein, reported with the most common genes and DNA among its rows. This sample is represented by about 430,000 distinct CDR3 sequences; about a sixth of them were singletons. The ten top clones hold under 25% of the sample. Sample: PBMCs or a T cell subset sorted from them (not recorded which). These receptors were obtained from a man aged 18 to 30 who had mild COVID-19 (a few samples of this study predate the infection). The sample titles of this study are shuffled in the database, so cell type and time point are left out; the donor was told from shared clones.

This clonotype was seen a handful of times. The rearrangement uses TRBV5-1 and TRBJ1-1, with D unresolved. Germline CDR1 and CDR2: SGHRS and YFSETQ. The CDR3 is 13 residues long. The ends were cut back, 0 bases at V and 3 bases at J, with 6 bases in the middle. This CDR3 reads CASSLVPDTEAFF. The CDR3 nucleotides are TGCGCCAGCAGCTTGGTTCCCGACACTGAAGCTTTCTTT. The variable domain in full, completed from reference TRBV5-1 and TRBJ1-1, reads KAGVTQTPRYLIKTRGQQVTLSCSPISGHRSVSWYQQTPGQGLQFLFEYFSETQRNKGNFPGRFSGRQFSNSRSEMNVSTLELGDSALYLCASSLVPDTEAFFGQGTRLTVV.

There are a few counts of this clonotype. V and J are TRBV7-9 and TRBJ1-1; a possible D gene is TRBD1 (6 bases). Germline lookup yields CDR1 SEHNR and CDR2 FQNEAQ (reference sequence). Trimming took off 1 base at V and 3 bases at J, with 9 bases between the two ends. The CDR3 runs to 14 residues. The CDR3 loop reads CASSLDAGDTEAFF. In DNA form, the CDR3 reads TGTGCCAGCAGCTTAGACGCAGGGGACACTGAAGCTTTCTTT.

V and J are TRBV12-3 or TRBV12-4 and TRBJ2-7, with 10 nucleotides matching TRBD1. The CDR3 contains 15 residues. V lost 4 bases, J lost 7 bases, and 10 bases stayed unmatched. The chain's CDR3 is CASSSPGTGVVEQYF. The CDR3 DNA reads as TGTGCCAGCAGTTCCCCTGGGACAGGGGTGGTAGAGCAGTACTTC.

The chain recombines TRBV9 with TRBJ2-1; TRBD1 matches at 7 bases. V lost 2 bases, J lost 9 bases, and 11 bases stayed unmatched. The CDR3 is made up of 15 amino acids. Germline V gene lookup returns CDR1 SGDLS and CDR2 YYNGEE. The CDR3 protein is CASSVTGAAFGEQFF. The CDR3 coding sequence is TGTGCCAGCAGCGTTACAGGGGCCGCTTTCGGTGAGCAGTTCTTC.

The gene calls are TRBV5-6 and TRBJ2-7; unclear D gene. Germline V gene lookup returns CDR1 SGHDT and CDR2 YYEEEE. Trimming stripped 4 bases from V and 4 bases from J, with 9 bases between. CDR3 length equals 12 residues. The CDR3 DNA follows: TGTGCCAGCAGCGGTTCCGCTTACGAGCAGTACGTC. Amino acid sequence: CASSGSAYEQYV.

This clonotype has only a few counts. The chain links TRBV7-3 to TRBJ2-3; tentatively, D is TRBD2 (5 bases). Trimming stripped 5 bases from V and 0 bases from J, with 15 bases between. Germline V lookup: CDR1 SGHTA, CDR2 FQGTGA. This CDR3 has 16 amino acids. CDR3 region: CASSRTPPPSTDTQYF. The CDR3 DNA is TGTGCCAGCAGCCGGACTCCCCCTCCCAGCACAGATACGCAGTATTTT.

The genes are TRBV5-1 and TRBJ1-1; tentative D call: TRBD1 (6 bases). V shed 4 bases and J shed 5 bases, with 21 bases lying between them. The CDR3 covers 16 residues. Germline CDR1 reads SGHRS; CDR2 reads YFSETQ. CDR3 nucleotide sequence: TGCGCCAGCAGCCGAGGGACCAGGGTACAGGGAACTGAAGCTTTCTTT. Translation: CASSRGTRVQGTEAFF.

Only a few counts were recorded for this clonotype. This chain connects TRBV6-2 or TRBV6-3 to TRBJ2-1, with TRBD2 matching 8 bases. From germline, CDR1 is MNHEY and CDR2 SVGEGT. CDR3 length: 16 residues. The trim removed 6 bases at V and 4 bases at J, leaving 11 bases unmatched. CDR3 region: CASSHRFRGGYNEQFF. CDR3 bases: TGTGCCAGCAGCCACCGGTTCCGGGGGGGATACAATGAGCAGTTCTTC.

The chain joins TRBV11-2 to TRBJ2-2; D remains ambiguous. This CDR3 spans 16 amino acids. Trimming removed 5 bases at V and 4 bases at J, with 17 bases between. CDR1 is SGHAT and CDR2 is FQNNGV in the germline V gene. CDR3 coding DNA: TGTGCCAGCAGCCACGCGGCCCAGCGTAGCACCGGGGAGCTGTTTTTT. Amino acid sequence: CASSHAAQRSTGELFF.